These 16 T cell receptor beta chains originate from one sample sequenced in a study of Graves' ophthalmopathy and Graves' hyperthyroidism. The authors amplified TCR beta CDR3 regions, and they did so from RNA transcripts for repertoire sequencing. RT-PCR in the first round used HTBI primers; a second-round multiplex PCR followed. TCRdb passed the multiplex PCR reads through MiXCR, listing each CDR3 protein once. The sample includes 450,000 to 600,000 distinct CDR3 sequences, 39% of them seen just once. The sequenced sample was peripheral blood or thyroid tissue (not recorded which). These receptors were collected from an adult man with Graves' hyperthyroidism.

This clonotype came up many times. V gene TRBV6-2 or TRBV6-3 combines with J gene TRBJ2-5; 10 bases line up with TRBD2. The V gene's germline CDR1 is MNHEY and CDR2 SVGEGT. V lost 4 bases, J lost 4 bases, and 12 bases stayed unmatched. The CDR3 sequence is 17 residues long. In nucleotides, the CDR3 is TGTGCCAGCAGTTCCTCATCTCAGCGGGGGGGCCGAGAGACCCAGTACTTC. Translation gives CASSSSSQRGGRETQYF.

The table lists this clonotype with many counts. The chain employs TRBV7-2 and TRBJ1-4; D is ambiguous. V dropped 4 bases and J dropped 8 bases, with 11 bases sitting between them. The CDR3 sequence is 13 residues long. Germline V CDR1 and CDR2: SGHTA, FQGNSA. The CDR3 is CASSSRAREKLFF. In DNA, the CDR3 is TGTGCCAGCAGCTCCAGAGCAAGGGAAAAACTGTTTTTT.

This clonotype has ten or more counts. The chain recombines TRBV20-1 with TRBJ1-4; 7 bases line up with TRBD1. Germline CDR1 is DFQATT and CDR2 is SNEGSKA (reference sequence). Trimming took 2 bases from V and 4 from J; bases not matched to a gene: 4. The CDR3 runs 14 residues. In nucleotides, the CDR3 is TGCAGTGCTAGAAATGACAGGGTTAATGAAAAACTGTTTTTT. It yields the protein CSARNDRVNEKLFF.

This clonotype was observed at least ten times. The V and J genes are TRBV5-8 and TRBJ1-2; 7 nucleotides match TRBD1. Germline V gene sequence: CDR1 SGHTS, CDR2 YDEGEE. The CDR3 sequence is 13 residues long. The J segment lost 4 bases and the V segment lost 4 bases, leaving 4 bases of the junction unmatched. CDR3 DNA sequence: TGTGCCAGCAGCCAAGGGGGCGGCTATGGCTACACCTTC. Amino acid sequence: CASSQGGGYGYTF.

As for this clonotype: Given a much more abundant clone one base away, this may be a read error. The chain joins TRBV7-2 to TRBJ1-1; 8 nucleotides match TRBD1. The CDR3 loop spans 14 amino acids. CDR1 is SGHTA, CDR2 FQGNSA, per germline. CDR3 loop: CASSLAQGAQVASF. In DNA, the CDR3 is TGTGCCAGCAGCTTAGCTCAGGGGGCGCAGGTAGCTTCCTTT.

This clonotype has a count of ten or more. J is TRBJ2-5 and V is TRBV12-3 or TRBV12-4; unclear D gene. V gave up 2 bases and J gave up 3 bases, with 10 bases separating them. This CDR3 contains 14 residues. The CDR3 DNA follows: TGTGCCAGCAGTTTAACCTACAGTGAAGAGACCCAGTACTTC. The encoded protein is CASSLTYSEETQYF.

This clonotype was counted ten times or more. The chain recombines TRBV19 with TRBJ1-2, with no clear D. V lost 3 bases, J lost 2 bases, and 7 bases lay in between. The CDR3 has 13 amino acids. The germline gives CDR1 LNHDA, CDR2 SQIVND (reference sequence). The CDR3 bases are TGTGCCAGTAGTATCCCAGCGAACTATGGCTACACCTTC. Protein product: CASSIPANYGYTF.

This clonotype has at least ten counts. The chain recombines TRBV12-3 or TRBV12-4 with TRBJ1-5; 9 bases are a match to TRBD1. The length of the CDR3 is 13 residues. Trimming removed 5 bases from V and 7 bases from J; junction bases left unmatched: 3. The DNA for the CDR3 is TGTGCCAGCAGTCCACAGGGGGCACAGCCCCAGCATTTT. Translated, it gives CASSPQGAQPQHF.

Points on this clonotype: The junction and the germline gene differ at one end; a read error may be behind it. V usage is TRBV24-1 and J usage is TRBJ1-2; D not resolved. CDR1 and CDR2 from the germline V gene are KGHDR and SFDVKD. The CDR3 is made up of 13 amino acids. This CDR3 reads CATSDSRAYGHTF. In DNA form, the CDR3 reads TGTGCCACCAGTGACTCGCGAGCGTATGGCCACACCTTC.

As for this clonotype: A much larger clonotype is one base distant, so this may be a read error. This chain connects TRBV9 to TRBJ1-2; possibly TRBD1 for D (5 bases). The germline V gene has CDR1 SGDLS and CDR2 YYNGEE. The CDR3 consists of 13 residues. The CDR3 DNA reads TGTGCCAGCAGTGCGAGCCAGGGCTATGGCCACACCTTC. This gives the protein CASSASQGYGHTF.

Details on this clonotype: Since a much larger clone is just one base distant, this may be a read error. The V gene is TRBV7-3, the J gene TRBJ2-7, with D possibly being TRBD2 (5 bases). Trimming stripped 5 bases from V and 9 bases from J, with 20 bases between. Germline values: CDR1 SGHTA, CDR2 FQGTGA. The CDR3 spans 14 residues. CDR3 nucleotide sequence: TGTGCCAGCAGCCAGAGCGGACCTTCCGTCGGGCAGTACTTC. This sequence encodes CASSQSGPSVGQYF.

For this clonotype: Germline is not matched at one junction end, which may reflect a read error. The J gene is TRBJ2-7, the V gene TRBV15; 8 positions match TRBD1. The CDR3 is made up of 14 amino acids. CDR1 is LNHNV, CDR2 YYDKDF, per germline (reference sequence). Here the CDR3 DNA reads TGTGCCACCAGCGGGGACAGGTTCTCCTACGGGCAGTACTTC. It specifies CATSGDRFSYGQYF.

The V call is TRBV12-3 or TRBV12-4, the J call TRBJ1-1; D call uncertain. The CDR3 loop spans 15 amino acids. The V gene lost 8 bases and the J gene lost 1 base, with 17 bases spanning the gap. The CDR3 loop reads CASALHLKTNTEAFF. DNA for the CDR3: TGTGCCAGCGCCTTACACTTAAAAACGAACACTGAAGCTTTCTTT.

About this clonotype: Sequence at one end of the junction differs from germline and may be a read error. J is TRBJ1-4 and V is TRBV5-1; D unresolved. This CDR3 has 14 residues. The V gene's germline CDR1 is SGHRS and CDR2 YFSETQ. The CDR3, as DNA: TGCGCCAGCAGCTCGACTTCAACTAATGAAAAACTGTCTTTT. Protein sequence: CASSSTSTNEKLSF.

This clonotype was seen many times. The junction departs from the called germline gene at one end, perhaps through a read error. CDR3 in DNA: TGCAGTGCTAGCGGGGGGCCCGACGAACAGTACTTC. It translates to CSASGGPDEQYF. V usage is TRBV20-1 and J usage is TRBJ2-7; D may be TRBD2 (7 bases). Germline V lookup: CDR1 DFQATT, CDR2 SNEGSKA (reference sequence). The CDR3 has 12 residues.

The chain employs TRBV11-2 and TRBJ1-2, with 7 bases aligning to TRBD1. Germline V gene sequence: CDR1 SGHAT, CDR2 FQNNGV. V dropped 5 bases and J dropped 8; count of bases not matched to a gene: 5. The CDR3 length is 12 residues. In DNA, the CDR3 is TGTGCCAGCAGCGGCAGGGGGGAGGGCTACACCTTC. As protein: CASSGRGEGYTF. Using reference TRBV11-2 and TRBJ1-2 for the parts outside the CDR3, the full variable domain is EAGVAQSPRYKIIEKRQSVAFWCNPISGHATLYWYQQILGQGPKLLIQFQNNGVVDDSQLPKDRFSAERLKGVDSTLKIQPAKLEDSAVYLCASSGRGEGYTFGSGTRLTVV.